This T cell receptor beta chain is drawn from a study of T cell changes during pregnancy in multiple sclerosis. The protocol was immunoSEQ multiplex PCR, while the TCRdb copy is restricted to in-frame clones and leaves out a portion. The sample consists of around 100,000 clones, approximately 90% of them appearing once. CDR3 length equals 13 residues. With 5 bases removed from V and 7 bases from J, the gap between germline ends came to 13 bases. CDR1 SGHTA and CDR2 FQGTGA come from the germline V gene. This chain links TRBV7-3 with TRBJ2-3, with D possibly matching TRBD1 (6 bases). The specimen comprised peripheral blood, sampled after pregnancy. This TCR came from a female donor with multiple sclerosis, enrolled in a pregnancy study. CDR3 in DNA: TGTGCCAGCAGCCCGGGGACAACTAATACGCAGTATTTT. Its protein product is CASSPGTTNTQYF.